This entry lists 17 T cell receptor beta chains sequenced from one sample in a study of somatic mutations in cytotoxic T cells in rheumatoid arthritis. Measured with immunoSEQ multiplex PCR; TCRdb has only the in-frame clones, and not every one. The sample has 17,000 or so clones, 85% seen once. Sequences were obtained from CD8+ T cells sorted from blood. The receptors originated from a woman aged 40 to 55 with rheumatoid arthritis.

CDR3 protein: CASSYGSHNEQFF. Here the CDR3 DNA reads TGTGCCAGCAGTTACGGGAGTCACAATGAGCAGTTCTTC. The chain has TRBV6-6 and TRBJ2-1; possible D gene TRBD2, 5 bases. Between the trimmed V and J ends, which lost 2 bases and 5 bases, there was a span of 7 bases. The CDR3 totals 13 residues. Looked up from germline, CDR1 is MNHNY and CDR2 is SVGAGI (reference sequence).

The chain is built from TRBV9 and TRBJ1-2; perhaps TRBD1 as D (6 bases). This CDR3 is built from 12 residues. The V and J ends lost 7 bases and 8 bases respectively, with 15 bases between them. Germline-derived CDR1 and CDR2 are SGDLS and YYNGEE. CDR3 sequence reads: CASQRGRQGYTF. The CDR3 nucleotides read TGTGCCAGCCAGCGGGGGCGGCAGGGCTACACCTTC.

The sample holds one count of this clone. The V and J genes are TRBV7-9 and TRBJ1-1; TRBD1 matches 10 bases. V lost 5 bases and J lost 1; bases outside the gene matches: 10. Germline CDR1 and CDR2: SEHNR and FQNEAQ (reference sequence). The CDR3 loop spans 17 amino acids. The CDR3 DNA sequence: TGTGCCAGCAGCCCGCTGGGACAGGGGATCGGGAACACTGAAGCTTTCTTT. It encodes CASSPLGQGIGNTEAFF.

This clone was seen a few times. This chain uses TRBV7-2 with TRBJ1-2; TRBD1 agrees at 9 bases. CDR1 and CDR2 (germline): SGHTA, FQGNSA. This CDR3 has 15 residues. The junction had 8 bases not matched to a gene; V was cut back by 5 bases and J by 4 bases. The CDR3 spells CASSNSGTGLYGYTF. In DNA, the CDR3 is TGTGCCAGCAGCAACTCTGGGACAGGGCTCTATGGCTACACCTTC.

This chain connects TRBV30 to TRBJ1-1, with D possibly being TRBD1 (5 bases). Trimming shortened V by 5 bases and J by 0 bases, and 13 bases separated the two germline ends. Germline CDR1 GTSNPN, CDR2 SVGIG (reference sequence). The CDR3 has 14 amino acids. The CDR3 reads CAWEMGGVNTEAFF. CDR3 nucleotide sequence: TGTGCCTGGGAAATGGGGGGGGTGAACACTGAAGCTTTCTTT.

V is TRBV27 and J is TRBJ2-7, with TRBD2 matching 10 bases. After removal of 2 bases from V and 0 bases from J, the junction contained 7 bases not matched to a gene. CDR1 and CDR2 (germline): MNHEY, SMNVEV (reference sequence). The CDR3 is 17 amino acids. CDR3 sequence: CASSLGRAGGGSYEQYF. CDR3 in DNA: TGTGCCAGCAGTTTAGGGAGAGCGGGAGGGGGCTCCTACGAGCAGTACTTC.

The chain uses TRBV6-4 and TRBJ1-1; D perhaps matches TRBD1 (5 bases). Trimming cost V 4 bases and J 1 base, with 16 bases left between them. The CDR3 extends over 16 amino acids. CDR1 MRHNA and CDR2 SNTAGT come from the germline V gene. DNA for the CDR3: TGTGCCAGCAGTGCCGGGGGTTTTCGAGAGAACACTGAAGCTTTCTTT. Encoded protein: CASSAGGFRENTEAFF.

The V and J genes are TRBV9 and TRBJ2-2, with TRBD2 matching over 10 bases. The germline V gene has CDR1 SGDLS and CDR2 YYNGEE. J was trimmed by 5 bases and V by 3 bases; bases with no gene match: 1. This CDR3 spans 14 amino acids. CDR3 protein: CASSEGLATGELFF. The DNA for the CDR3 is TGTGCCAGCAGCGAGGGACTAGCGACCGGGGAGCTGTTTTTT.

The rearrangement links TRBV5-1 to TRBJ2-2, with TRBD2 matching 10 bases. CDR3 length: 18 residues. Germline-derived CDR1 and CDR2 are SGHRS and YFSETQ. After removal of 3 bases from V and 1 base from J, the junction contained 9 bases not matched to a gene. The CDR3 loop reads CASSSPSGGDKNTGELFF. CDR3 in DNA: TGCGCCAGCAGCTCCCCTAGCGGGGGAGATAAGAACACCGGGGAGCTGTTTTTT.

The chain carries TRBV19 and TRBJ2-7; 10 positions match TRBD1. V was pared by 6 bases and J by 1 base, with 9 bases of the junction left unmatched. Germline CDR1 LNHDA, CDR2 SQIVND (reference sequence). This CDR3 is 16 amino acids long. CDR3 DNA sequence: TGTGCCAGTAGCCTGACAGGGGGCGGAAATTCCTACGAGCAGTACTTC. Translated: CASSLTGGGNSYEQYF.

There are a few counts of this clone. The chain has TRBV9 and TRBJ1-1; D is possibly TRBD1 (6 bases). CDR1 and CDR2 from the germline V gene are SGDLS and YYNGEE. V gave up 3 bases and J gave up 5 bases, with 14 bases separating them. This CDR3 is 14 amino acids long. The CDR3 coding sequence is TGTGCCAGCAGCGAGCGGGGGCCGGGGACTGAAGCTTTCTTT. Amino acids: CASSERGPGTEAFF.

This chain links TRBV7-9 with TRBJ2-5; D is possibly TRBD2 (7 bases). The CDR3 spans 16 residues. In germline, CDR1 is SEHNR, CDR2 FQNEAQ (reference sequence). V was shortened by 3 bases and J by 4 bases, with 18 bases between the two germline ends. The CDR3 DNA sequence: TGTGCCAGCAGCTTCCCTCGGGGGGCGGTCCCAGAGACCCAGTACTTC. It is translated as CASSFPRGAVPETQYF.

This clone came up once. The V and J genes are TRBV2 and TRBJ2-5; 8 bases map to TRBD1. The germline V gene encodes CDR1 SNHLY and CDR2 FYNNEI. The CDR3 is made up of 14 amino acids. Trimming removed 3 bases from V and 8 bases from J; junction bases left unmatched: 8. CDR3 coding DNA: TGTGCCAGCAGTGACCCGACAGGGGCCAGTACCCAGTACTTC. It yields the protein CASSDPTGASTQYF. Full variable domain (remainder filled in from reference TRBV2 and TRBJ2-5): EPEVTQTPSHQVTQMGQEVILRCVPISNHLYFYWYRQILGQKVEFLVSFYNNEISEKSEIFDDQFSVERPDGSNFTLKIRSTKLEDSAMYFCASSDPTGASTQYFGPGTRLLVL.

The chain employs TRBV2 and TRBJ2-3; D not resolved. This CDR3 is built from 12 residues. V was clipped by 6 bases and J by 4 bases, with 8 bases between them. Germline-derived CDR1 and CDR2 are SNHLY and FYNNEI. In DNA, the CDR3 is TGTGCCAGCAGAGTCCTAGCAGATACGCAGTATTTT. This encodes CASRVLADTQYF.

The V call is TRBV4-1, the J call TRBJ2-3; 8 bases are shared with TRBD2. Germline-derived CDR1 and CDR2 are MGHRA and YSYEKL. This CDR3 is built from 15 residues. The ends lost 0 bases at V and 1 base at J; junction bases unmatched: 0. CDR3: CASSQETSGTDTQYF. The CDR3 region has the DNA TGCGCCAGCAGCCAAGAGACTAGCGGCACAGATACGCAGTATTTT.

CDR3 region: CASSAELAGGPLTTGELFF. The CDR3 DNA reads as TGCGCCAGCAGCGCCGAACTAGCGGGGGGGCCTTTAACCACCGGGGAGCTGTTTTTT. The chain uses TRBV5-1 and TRBJ2-2; 13 bases align to TRBD2. Trimming cost V 4 bases and J 4 bases; bases outside gene matches: 13. CDR3 size: 19 residues. From germline, CDR1 is SGHRS and CDR2 YFSETQ. The full variable domain, with the rest looked up from reference TRBV5-1 and TRBJ2-2, is KAGVTQTPRYLIKTRGQQVTLSCSPISGHRSVSWYQQTPGQGLQFLFEYFSETQRNKGNFPGRFSGRQFSNSRSEMNVSTLELGDSALYLCASSAELAGGPLTTGELFFGEGSRLTVL.

The rearrangement joins TRBV25-1 to TRBJ1-1; 12 bases are shared with TRBD1. There are 16 residues in the CDR3. With 5 bases clipped from V and 4 bases from J, the junction kept 8 bases outside the gene matches. CDR1 is MGHDK and CDR2 is SYGVNS in the germline V gene. This CDR3 reads CASSYGTGGFVTEAFF. CDR3 in DNA: TGTGCCAGCAGTTACGGGACAGGGGGCTTTGTCACTGAAGCTTTCTTT.